This entry lists 18 T cell receptor beta chains sequenced from one sample in a study of technical replicates of blood from several donors. The protocol was immunoSEQ multiplex PCR, while the TCRdb copy is restricted to in-frame clones and leaves out a portion. The sample lists under 70,000 clones; approximately 93% were seen once. Sequenced input: PBMCs. The receptors stem from a human donor in good health. Some clones in this sample may be carry-over from other donors' samples.

The gene calls are TRBV30 and TRBJ1-6, with TRBD1 as a possible D gene (6 bases). Trimming pared 4 bases from V and 7 bases from J, leaving 11 bases between. CDR3 length equals 13 residues. CDR1 is GTSNPN and CDR2 is SVGIG in the germline V gene (reference sequence). CDR3 nucleotides: TGTGCCTGGAAACAGGGAGAAAATTCACCCCTCCACTTT. Translated: CAWKQGENSPLHF.

V and J are TRBV5-1 and TRBJ2-7, with TRBD2 matching over 9 bases. Germline CDR1 and CDR2: SGHRS and YFSETQ. CDR3 length equals 15 residues. Germline trimming cut 1 base from V and 6 bases from J; bases unmatched to any gene: 8. CDR3 residues: CASSLLAGVLSEQYF. The DNA for the CDR3 is TGCGCCAGCAGCTTGTTAGCGGGAGTGCTTAGCGAGCAGTACTTC.

The V call is TRBV12-5, the J call TRBJ1-5; 7 positions agree with TRBD1. Trimming removed 6 bases from V and 3 bases from J; junction bases left unmatched: 11. Germline CDR1 is LGHNT and CDR2 is FRNRAP. The CDR3 length is 16 residues. The CDR3 nucleotides read TGTGCTAGTGGACCCCCGGGACAGAGGGTCAATCAGCCCCAGCATTTT. Encoded protein: CASGPPGQRVNQPQHF.

The chain employs TRBV6-9 and TRBJ1-2; TRBD1 is a possible D gene (6 bases). Germline V gene data show CDR1 as MNHGY and CDR2 as SVAAGI. The ends were cut back, 3 bases at V and 4 bases at J, with 9 bases in the middle. The CDR3 is 13 residues long. CDR3 protein: CASSYQGPYGYTF. CDR3 bases: TGTGCCAGCAGTTACCAGGGGCCCTATGGCTACACCTTC.

This chain uses TRBV6-1 with TRBJ2-5, with 7 bases lining up with TRBD2. Per germline, CDR1 MNHNS and CDR2 SASEGT. The V and J ends lost 11 bases and 5 bases, in that order; junction bases with no gene match: 5. This CDR3 has 11 amino acids. Here the CDR3 reads CAHAGAETQYF. The CDR3 region has the DNA TGTGCCCATGCGGGAGCCGAGACCCAGTACTTC.

This chain links TRBV10-3 with TRBJ1-1, with 10 bases matching TRBD1. The CDR3 totals 17 residues. Germline V CDR1 and CDR2: ENHRY, SYGVKD. The V and J ends lost 9 bases and 2 bases, in that order; junction bases with no gene match: 15. CDR3 residues: CAISSPLGQGGNTEAFF. DNA of the CDR3: TGTGCCATATCAAGCCCCTTAGGACAGGGGGGAAACACTGAAGCTTTCTTT.

The chain is built from TRBV6-4 and TRBJ2-1; 9 bases fit TRBD2. This CDR3 is 14 amino acids long. V gave up 5 bases and J gave up 7 bases; unmatched junction bases: 6. Germline CDR1 is MRHNA and CDR2 is SNTAGT. The CDR3 loop is CASSTAGGSNEQFF. CDR3 nucleotide sequence: TGTGCCAGCAGTACGGCGGGGGGGAGTAATGAGCAGTTCTTC.

The CDR3 nucleotides are TGTGCCAGCAGCTTCGGGGGGCCCACTGAAGCTTTCTTT. Amino acid sequence: CASSFGGPTEAFF. This chain joins TRBV7-3 and TRBJ1-1, with D possibly TRBD1 on 6 matching bases. CDR3 length equals 13 residues. Trimming stripped 3 bases from V and 4 bases from J, with 9 bases between. CDR1 is SGHTA and CDR2 is FQGTGA in the germline V gene.

The genes are TRBV6-5 and TRBJ2-5, with 9 bases fitting TRBD1. The CDR3 is 15 residues long. V was clipped by 6 bases and J by 5 bases; unmatched bases: 10. CDR1 is MNHEY and CDR2 is SVGAGI in the germline V gene. CDR3 sequence reads: CASSNAGTGMETQYF. CDR3 sequence (DNA): TGTGCCAGCAGCAACGCCGGGACAGGGATGGAGACCCAGTACTTC.

This clone was counted between two and nine times. V is TRBV6-4 and J is TRBJ1-6; D is uncertain. Per germline, CDR1 MRHNA and CDR2 SNTAGT. The V gene lost 4 bases and the J gene lost 10 bases, with 14 bases spanning the gap. This CDR3 comprises 14 residues. The CDR3 DNA reads as TGTGCCAGCAGTGCCAATGCGGGTGGATCACCCCTCCACTTT. Translated: CASSANAGGSPLHF.

This clone was picked up one time. This sequence joins TRBV5-6 and TRBJ2-7; D is unresolved. In germline, CDR1 is SGHDT, CDR2 YYEEEE. This CDR3 is 12 amino acids long. The ends were cut back, 3 bases at V and 2 bases at J, with 6 bases in the middle. DNA of the CDR3: TGTGCCAGCAGCTACTACACCTACGAGCAGTACTTC. It translates to CASSYYTYEQYF.

The chain links TRBV5-6 to TRBJ2-7; 10 nucleotides match TRBD2. The junction had 5 bases not matched to a gene; V was cut back by 3 bases and J by 5 bases. CDR1 is SGHDT, CDR2 YYEEEE, per germline. The CDR3 has 14 amino acids. CDR3 region: CASSSTSGTHEQYF. The CDR3 DNA reads TGTGCCAGCAGCTCCACTAGCGGGACCCACGAGCAGTACTTC. Full variable domain (rest looked up from reference TRBV5-6 and TRBJ2-7): DAGVTQSPTHLIKTRGQQVTLRCSPKSGHDTVSWYQQALGQGPQFIFQYYEEEERQRGNFPDRFSGHQFPNYSSELNVNALLLGDSALYLCASSSTSGTHEQYFGPGTRLTVT.

The V gene is TRBV9, the J gene TRBJ2-3; TRBD1 aligns across 10 bases. The V gene end was trimmed by 0 bases and the J gene end by 3 bases; junction bases not matched to a gene: 1. The CDR3 has 15 residues. Germline-derived CDR1 and CDR2 are SGDLS and YYNGEE. The CDR3 region is CASSVGDRGTDTQYF. The CDR3 coding sequence is TGTGCCAGCAGCGTAGGGGACAGGGGTACAGATACGCAGTATTTT.

This clone appeared a few times. This sequence joins TRBV2 and TRBJ2-3, with 10 bases aligning to TRBD2. The junction had 3 bases not matched to a gene; V was cut back by 5 bases and J by 4 bases. The CDR3 extends over 14 amino acids. Germline CDR1 reads SNHLY; CDR2 reads FYNNEI. CDR3 protein: CASSPGTSADTQYF. DNA for the CDR3: TGTGCCAGCAGTCCCGGGACTAGCGCAGATACGCAGTATTTT.

The rearrangement links TRBV5-4 to TRBJ1-1, with TRBD1 matching 7 bases. The CDR3 sequence is 15 residues long. V dropped 4 bases and J dropped 1; count of bases not matched to a gene: 7. Germline CDR1 SGHNT, CDR2 YYREEE (reference sequence). CDR3 protein: CASSPTGAKNTEAFF. The CDR3 nucleotides are TGTGCCAGCAGCCCTACAGGGGCCAAGAACACTGAAGCTTTCTTT. Full variable domain (remainder filled in from reference TRBV5-4 and TRBJ1-1): ETGVTQSPTHLIKTRGQQVTLRCSSQSGHNTVSWYQQALGQGPQFIFQYYREEENGRGNFPPRFSGLQFPNYSSELNVNALELDDSALYLCASSPTGAKNTEAFFGQGTRLTVV.

The chain couples TRBV19 to TRBJ1-1; TRBD1 agrees at 8 bases. Trimming took 5 bases from V and 7 from J; bases not matched to a gene: 6. Germline V CDR1 and CDR2: LNHDA, SQIVND (reference sequence). This CDR3 is 13 amino acids long. CDR3 DNA: TGTGCCAGTAGTGGACAGGGCGTCCATGAAGCTTTCTTT. Its translation is CASSGQGVHEAFF.

The chain uses TRBV4-1 and TRBJ2-7, with TRBD2 identical over 8 bases. This CDR3 comprises 16 residues. The V segment lost 4 bases and the J segment 3 bases; nucleotides outside the gene matches: 11. Per germline, CDR1 MGHRA and CDR2 YSYEKL. CDR3 region: CASSPRGGLSVYEQYF. The CDR3 DNA reads as TGCGCCAGCAGCCCCCGGGGGGGGCTGAGTGTCTACGAGCAGTACTTC.

The chain employs TRBV30 and TRBJ1-2; the D gene is possibly TRBD1 (5 bases). With 2 bases removed from V and 2 bases from J, the gap between germline ends came to 6 bases. Germline V gene data show CDR1 as GTSNPN and CDR2 as SVGIG (reference sequence). CDR3 length equals 12 residues. The CDR3 loop reads CAWSKGNYGYTF. The CDR3 DNA is TGTGCCTGGAGTAAGGGGAACTATGGCTACACCTTC.